The rows below give T cell receptor beta chains drawn from one sample of a study of blood T cells in healthy people across ages. TCRdb independently ran MiXCR on the 5' RACE reads; one entry per CDR3 protein. The sample contains about 760,000 distinct CDR3 sequences, 25% of which appear only once. In addition, the sample was reused for a study of T cells of mothers and their children.

The material sequenced was blood. The source is a boy younger than 18 in good health. CDR3s include the opening cysteine and the closing phenylalanine or tryptophan. Fields, in order: D gene, clone size, V gene, J gene, CDR3 protein, CDR3 DNA. D genes are given only for firm matches. Some rows have no size entry. The others give once, few or many, or a class for an expanded clone.

>TRBD1|NA|TRBV7-9|TRBJ1-2
CASSPPQGGTYGYTF
TGTGCCAGCAGCCCCCCACAGGGGGGTACGTATGGCTACACCTTC
>NA|many|TRBV5-1|TRBJ1-4
CASSPGSATNEKLFF
TGTGCCAGCAGCCCCGGGAGTGCAACTAATGAAAAACTGTTTTTT
>TRBD1|NA|TRBV29-1|TRBJ2-2
CSVEAEDRGVYGELFF
TGCAGCGTTGAGGCGGAGGACAGGGGAGTCTACGGGGAGCTGTTTTTT
>TRBD2|NA|TRBV24-1|TRBJ2-1
CATSDLAGTRHNEQFF
TGTGCCACCAGTGACCTGGCCGGGACTAGGCACAATGAGCAGTTCTTC
>TRBD2|NA|TRBV5-1|TRBJ2-3
CASSLWASGDTQYF
TGCGCCAGCAGCTTGTGGGCTAGCGGAGATACGCAGTATTTT
>NA|NA|TRBV29-1|TRBJ2-3
CSTGGGQEGGWDTQYF
TGCAGCACCGGAGGGGGGCAAGAAGGAGGGTGGGATACGCAGTATTTT
>NA|NA|TRBV7-9|TRBJ2-5
CASSPVREEQYF
TGTGCCAGCAGCCCCGTTAGGGAAGAGCAGTACTTC
>NA|NA|TRBV20-1|TRBJ2-5
CSARDRDQYQETQYF
TGCAGTGCTAGAGATCGAGACCAGTACCAAGAGACCCAGTACTTC
>TRBD2|NA|TRBV5-6|TRBJ2-1
CASSLLGLAESSYNEQFF
TGTGCCAGCAGCTTATTGGGACTAGCGGAAAGCTCCTACAATGAGCAGTTCTTC
>NA|NA|TRBV20-1|TRBJ1-2
CSARQREDLGYTF
TGCAGTGCTAGACAAAGGGAAGATCTTGGCTACACCTTC
>NA|NA|TRBV11-2|TRBJ2-7
CASSLGTMGYEQYF
TGTGCCAGCAGCTTAGGGACGATGGGCTACGAGCAGTACTTC
>TRBD1|NA|TRBV7-8|TRBJ2-5
CASRKGAAADQQETQYF
TGTGCCAGCAGGAAGGGGGCAGCGGCCGACCAACAAGAGACCCAGTACTTC
>NA|NA|TRBV12-3/TRBV12-4|TRBJ2-5
CASSLIGDRETQYF
TGTGCCAGCAGTTTAATTGGGGATCGAGAGACCCAGTACTTC
>NA|once|TRBV29-1|TRBJ2-2
CSFGEANTGELFF
TGCAGTTTCGGGGAAGCGAACACCGGGGAGCTGTTTTTT
>NA|NA|TRBV11-2|TRBJ2-1
CASSLGVLGAEQFF
TGTGCCAGCAGCTTAGGGGTACTAGGGGCTGAGCAGTTCTTC
>TRBD1|NA|TRBV7-9|TRBJ1-2
CASSYIRDSVLYGYTF
TGTGCCAGCAGCTACATCCGGGACAGCGTCCTCTATGGCTACACCTTC
>TRBD2|NA|TRBV28|TRBJ2-3
CASSPLREGPTQYF
TGTGCCAGCAGCCCCCTGCGGGAGGGCCCCACGCAGTATTTT
>NA|NA|TRBV7-9|TRBJ1-4
CASSPRGETNEKLFF
TGTGCCAGCAGTCCACGGGGGGAAACTAATGAAAAACTGTTTTTT
>NA|NA|TRBV6-2/TRBV6-3|TRBJ1-1
CASSPLGEGLNTEAFF
TGTGCCAGCAGCCCCCTGGGAGAGGGGCTAAACACTGAAGCTTTCTTT
>NA|NA|TRBV7-2|TRBJ2-7
CASIPAPGEGEQYF
TGTGCCAGCATTCCCGCGCCCGGCGAGGGCGAGCAGTACTTC
>NA|few|TRBV25-1|TRBJ1-6
CASSENWDSPLHF
TGTGCCAGCAGTGAGAATTGGGATTCACCCCTCCACTTT
>NA|NA|TRBV27|TRBJ2-7
CASSLTPPPSYEQYF
TGTGCCAGCAGTTTAACGCCACCTCCTTCCTACGAGCAGTACTTC
>TRBD1|NA|TRBV6-5|TRBJ1-2
CASSWGDRGSGYTF
TGTGCCAGCAGTTGGGGGGACAGGGGTAGTGGCTACACCTTC
>NA|NA|TRBV28|TRBJ2-7
CASSGLLRYEQYF
TGTGCCAGCAGTGGCTTACTGCGCTACGAGCAGTACTTC
>NA|NA|TRBV29-1|TRBJ2-6
CSVETGANVLTF
TGCAGCGTTGAGACTGGGGCCAACGTCCTGACTTTC
>NA|NA|TRBV3-1|TRBJ2-5
CASSQDGHGVALRETQYF
TGTGCCAGCAGCCAAGATGGACATGGTGTTGCGCTCCGGGAGACCCAGTACTTC
>NA|few|TRBV28|TRBJ1-1
CASSLRRDDSEAFF
TGTGCCAGCAGTTTACGCAGGGACGACTCTGAAGCTTTCTTT
>TRBD2|NA|TRBV6-1|TRBJ2-5
CASRPGPGRGKETQYF
TGTGCCAGCAGACCCGGGCCGGGGCGGGGGAAAGAGACCCAGTACTTC
>TRBD2|NA|TRBV7-9|TRBJ2-5
CASSAGLQETQYF
TGTGCCAGCAGCGCGGGACTACAAGAGACCCAGTACTTC
>NA|few|TRBV29-1|TRBJ2-1
CGVEMGGPYNEQFF
TGCGGCGTTGAAATGGGGGGCCCATACAATGAGCAGTTCTTC
>NA|NA|TRBV6-1|TRBJ1-2
CASSEPRQAPYGYTF
TGTGCCAGCAGTGAACCGAGACAGGCCCCCTATGGCTACACCTTC
>NA|few|TRBV20-1|TRBJ1-5
CSAEKGGSQPQHF
TGCAGTGCTGAGAAGGGGGGCAGTCAGCCCCAGCATTTT
>TRBD2|NA|TRBV12-3/TRBV12-4|TRBJ2-1
CASTTSGANEQFF
TGTGCCAGCACGACTAGCGGGGCCAATGAGCAGTTCTTC